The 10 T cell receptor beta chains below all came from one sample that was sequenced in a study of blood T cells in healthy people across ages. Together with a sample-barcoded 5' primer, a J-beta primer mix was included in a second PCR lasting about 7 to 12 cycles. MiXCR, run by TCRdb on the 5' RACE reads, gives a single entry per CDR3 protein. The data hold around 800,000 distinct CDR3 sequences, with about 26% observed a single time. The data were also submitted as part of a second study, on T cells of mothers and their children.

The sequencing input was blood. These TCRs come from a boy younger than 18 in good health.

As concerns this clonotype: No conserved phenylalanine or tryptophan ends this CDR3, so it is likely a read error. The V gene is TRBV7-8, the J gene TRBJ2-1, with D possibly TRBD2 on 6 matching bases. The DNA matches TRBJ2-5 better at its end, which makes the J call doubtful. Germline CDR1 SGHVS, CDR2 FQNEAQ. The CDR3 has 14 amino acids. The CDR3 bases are TGTGCCAGCAGCCCCCGGAGGGAAGGGGAGACCCAGTACCTC. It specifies CASSPRREGETQYL.

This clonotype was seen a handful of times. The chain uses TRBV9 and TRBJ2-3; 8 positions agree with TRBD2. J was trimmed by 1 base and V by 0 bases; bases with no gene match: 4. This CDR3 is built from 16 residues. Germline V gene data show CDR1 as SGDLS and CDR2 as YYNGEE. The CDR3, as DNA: TGTGCCAGCAGCGTAGGCGCGCGGGGGGGCACAGATACGCAGTATTTT. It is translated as CASSVGARGGTDTQYF.

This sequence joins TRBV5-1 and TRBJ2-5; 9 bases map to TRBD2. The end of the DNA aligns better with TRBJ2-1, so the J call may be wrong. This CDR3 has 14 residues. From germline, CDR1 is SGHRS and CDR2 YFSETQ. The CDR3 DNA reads TGCGCCAGCAGCTACCCTAGCGGGGAAACAGAGCAGTTCTTC. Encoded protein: CASSYPSGETEQFF.

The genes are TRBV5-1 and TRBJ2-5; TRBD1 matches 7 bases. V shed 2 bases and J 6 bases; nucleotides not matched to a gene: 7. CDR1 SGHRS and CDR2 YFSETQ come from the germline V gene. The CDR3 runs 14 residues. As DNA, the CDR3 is TGCGCCAGCAGCTTAGGGGGCACAAGGCAGACCCAGTACTTC. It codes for CASSLGGTRQTQYF.

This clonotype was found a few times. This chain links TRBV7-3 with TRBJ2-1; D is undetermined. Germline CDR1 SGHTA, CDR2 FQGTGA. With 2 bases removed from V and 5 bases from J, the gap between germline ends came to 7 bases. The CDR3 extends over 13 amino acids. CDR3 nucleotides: TGTGCCAGCAGCTTAGCGACCCACAATGAGCAGTTCTTC. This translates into CASSLATHNEQFF.

CDR3 protein: CASSLVMGYEQYF. CDR3 DNA sequence: TGCGCCAGCAGCTTGGTTATGGGGTACGAGCAGTACTTC. V gene TRBV5-1 combines with J gene TRBJ2-7; no firm D call. V dropped 0 bases and J dropped 4 bases, with 8 bases sitting between them. Germline values: CDR1 SGHRS, CDR2 YFSETQ. CDR3 length: 13 amino acids.

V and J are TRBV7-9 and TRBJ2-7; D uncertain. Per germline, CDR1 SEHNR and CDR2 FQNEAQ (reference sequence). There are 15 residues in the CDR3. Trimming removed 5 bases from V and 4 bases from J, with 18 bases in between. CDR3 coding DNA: TGTGCCAGCAGCGATATTCAACCTGGGATGTACGAGCAGTACGTC. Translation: CASSDIQPGMYEQYV.

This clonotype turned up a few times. DNA for the CDR3: TGCAGCGCTGGAGGCGCAACCTACGAGCAGTACTTC. This translates into CSAGGATYEQYF. This rearrangement joins TRBV29-1 to TRBJ2-5, with D possibly being TRBD2 (5 bases). Near its end, the DNA agrees better with TRBJ2-7, so the J call may be wrong. The germline V gene has CDR1 SQVTM and CDR2 ANQGSEA. The CDR3 consists of 12 residues.

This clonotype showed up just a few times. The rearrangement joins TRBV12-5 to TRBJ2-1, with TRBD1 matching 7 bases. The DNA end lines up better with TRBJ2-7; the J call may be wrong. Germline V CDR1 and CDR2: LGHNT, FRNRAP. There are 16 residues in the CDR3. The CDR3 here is CASGFSPGQAAYEQYF. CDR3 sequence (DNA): TGTGCTAGTGGTTTCAGCCCCGGACAGGCAGCGTACGAGCAGTACTTC.

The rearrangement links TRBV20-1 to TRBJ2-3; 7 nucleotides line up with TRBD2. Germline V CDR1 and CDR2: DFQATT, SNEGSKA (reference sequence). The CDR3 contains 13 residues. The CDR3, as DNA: TGCAGGGCCGGGGCTAGCGGAACAGATACGCAGTATTTT. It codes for CRAGASGTDTQYF.